The entry that follows covers one T cell receptor beta chain sequence. This specimen belongs to a study of blood T cell repertoires in COVID-19. In the study overall: Sources were T cells, B-cell-depleted T cells, or PBMCs; the material itself was cDNA or gDNA.

Assay used: immunoSEQ multiplex PCR; TCRdb lists only in-frame clones, some missing. The sample lists roughly 130,000 clones, roughly 85% occurring once. The CDR3 has 16 residues. V shed 4 bases, J shed 9 bases, and the junction held 13 bases outside the gene matches. Germline CDR1 SGDLS, CDR2 YYNGEE. V gene TRBV9 combines with J gene TRBJ2-1; 10 bases map to TRBD2. Sequenced material: peripheral blood. The TCR originated in a man between 40 and 49 years old with acute or convalescent COVID-19. The CDR3 DNA follows: TGTGCCAGCAGCAGACTATTTAGCGGGGGGATAGGTGAGCAGTTCTTC. It is translated as CASSRLFSGGIGEQFF.